This is a list of T cell receptor beta chains from one sample in a study of CD8+ T cells in alopecia areata. Using immunoSEQ multiplex PCR, the repertoire was profiled, and TCRdb retains in-frame clones only, with some absent. The repertoire holds 250,000 to 350,000 clones, with about 62% as singletons. Sequences were derived from CD4+ T cells sorted from blood, sampled between weeks 51 and 52, from a patient treated with tofacitinib. The receptor source for this set is a human donor with alopecia areata. CDR3s include the opening cysteine and the closing phenylalanine or tryptophan. D genes are given only for firm matches. Size is stated for part of the rows, as once, few or many counts, or as a class when the clone is expanded.

TRBJ1-5	NA	TRBV19	NA	TGTGCCAGTAACGGTGGGTATAGCAATCAGCCCCAGCATTTT	CASNGGYSNQPQHF
TRBJ2-4	NA	TRBV29-1	NA	TGCAGCGTTGAAGATAGATACTCGATCCGGCCTCGGGCCAAAAACATTCAGTACTTC	CSVEDRYSIRPRAKNIQYF
TRBJ2-3	TRBD2	TRBV18	NA	TGTGCCAGCTCACTTTTTGGGCGGGGGAGCACAGATACGCAGTATTTT	CASSLFGRGSTDTQYF
TRBJ2-1	TRBD2	TRBV29-1	few	TGCAGCGTTGAGCGGCCGAGCGGGGGCGAGGTGGGGCAGTTCTTC	CSVERPSGGEVGQFF
TRBJ2-4	NA	TRBV30	NA	TGTGCCTGGAGTTTAAGTCCTCTTCTAGCCAAAAACATTCAGTACTTC	CAWSLSPLLAKNIQYF
TRBJ2-7	NA	TRBV2	NA	TGTGCCAGCAAGGGTTACGAGCAGTACTTC	CASKGYEQYF
TRBJ1-2	NA	TRBV9	once	TGTGCCAGCAGCGTATACCCTGGGACAAAGGGCTACACCTTC	CASSVYPGTKGYTF
TRBJ1-6	NA	TRBV5-1	NA	TGCGCCAGCAGCTTGGGCGCAAGGAATTCACCCCTCCACTTT	CASSLGARNSPLHF
TRBJ1-6	NA	TRBV5-1	few	TGCGCCAGCAGTCAATACTCCTATAATTCACCCCTCCACTTT	CASSQYSYNSPLHF
TRBJ2-3	TRBD2	TRBV29-1	NA	TGCAGCGTCCGAGCGGGGGGGGGCACAGATACGCAGTATTTT	CSVRAGGGTDTQYF
TRBJ2-5	NA	TRBV29-1	NA	TGCAGCGTTGCCACTTATCGGACATTGGAAGAGACCCAGTACTTC	CSVATYRTLEETQYF
TRBJ2-5	TRBD2	TRBV4-3	few	TGCGCCAGCAGCCGCAACAGCGGGGAAGAGACCCAGTACTTC	CASSRNSGEETQYF
TRBJ1-1	TRBD1	TRBV29-1	NA	TGCAGCGTCGGACAGGGTTGGAGGACTGAAGCTTTCTTT	CSVGQGWRTEAFF
TRBJ2-3	NA	TRBV2	NA	TGTGCCAGCACCCCCGAGGCAGATACGCAGTATTTT	CASTPEADTQYF
TRBJ2-7	NA	TRBV5-1	NA	TGCGCCAGCAGCAGACACTCCTACGAGCAGTACTTC	CASSRHSYEQYF
TRBJ2-3	NA	TRBV2	NA	TGTGCCAGCAAGGTCGCAGGGACGGAGATAGAGGATGCGCAGTATTTT	CASKVAGTEIEDAQYF
TRBJ1-6	NA	TRBV15	NA	TGTGCCACCAGCAGAGAAAGACAGCTCTCTCCCCTCCACTTT	CATSRERQLSPLHF
TRBJ1-2	TRBD1	TRBV30	NA	TGTGCCTGGAGCCCGGGACAGGGGACCGGCTACACCTTC	CAWSPGQGTGYTF
TRBJ2-2	TRBD2	TRBV2	NA	TGTGCCAGCAGGGGGACTAGCGGGGTCGGGGAGCTGTTTTTT	CASRGTSGVGELFF
TRBJ2-5	NA	TRBV29-1	NA	TGCAGCGTTGAAGACCCCATGCGCTTGAAAAAAGAGACCCAGTACTTC	CSVEDPMRLKKETQYF
TRBJ1-1	NA	TRBV12-5	NA	TGTGCTAGTGGACGGATGACTGAAGCTTTCTTT	CASGRMTEAFF
TRBJ1-6	NA	TRBV6-1	NA	TGTGCCAGCAGTGAAAGGGGGAAGTCCTATAATTCACCCCTCCACTTT	CASSERGKSYNSPLHF
TRBJ2-5	NA	TRBV29-1	NA	TGCAGCGTTGTCCCGACAATCGAGACCCAGTACTTC	CSVVPTIETQYF
TRBJ2-7	NA	TRBV2	few	TGTGCCAGCAGCAGAGGGCCCGTCGAGCAGTACTTC	CASSRGPVEQYF
TRBJ1-1	NA	TRBV9	NA	TGTGCCAGCAGCGTATTGGTAGGGAACACTGAAGCTTTCTTT	CASSVLVGNTEAFF
TRBJ2-5	TRBD1	TRBV4-2	NA	TGTGCCAGCAGCCGCGGACAGGGCGAAGAGACCCAGTACTTC	CASSRGQGEETQYF
TRBJ1-4	NA	TRBV9	NA	TGTGCCAGCAGCGTAGACCGGTCAGGGGAAAAACTGTTTTTT	CASSVDRSGEKLFF
TRBJ2-5	TRBD2	TRBV7-9	once	TGTGCCAGCAGCTTGGGACTAGCGGGAGTGCAAGAGACCCAGTACTTC	CASSLGLAGVQETQYF
TRBJ2-5	TRBD2	TRBV4-1	NA	TGCGCCAGCAGCCAAGATCCCGACAGCGGGGGTCAAGAGACCCAGTACTTC	CASSQDPDSGGQETQYF
TRBJ1-1	NA	TRBV29-1	few	TGCAGCGTTGGAACATACGATGAAGCTTTCTTT	CSVGTYDEAFF
TRBJ1-1	NA	TRBV5-8	NA	TGCGCCAGCAGCCAAGACAGGAACACTGAAGCTTTCTTT	CASSQDRNTEAFF
TRBJ2-3	NA	TRBV30	NA	TGTGCCTGGAGCGGTTCTGGTACAGATACGCAGTATTTT	CAWSGSGTDTQYF
TRBJ2-5	TRBD1	TRBV7-9	NA	TGTGCCAGCAGCTTCGGGACAGGCCAGACCCAGTACTTC	CASSFGTGQTQYF
TRBJ2-3	NA	TRBV5-4	NA	TGTGCCAGCAGCTTGGTCGGGGAAACAGATACGCAGTATTTT	CASSLVGETDTQYF
TRBJ2-1	NA	TRBV27	NA	TGTGCCAGCAGTTTAAGAGCAGTTGGTGATGAGCAGTTCTTC	CASSLRAVGDEQFF
TRBJ2-3	TRBD1	TRBV7-2	NA	TGTGCCAGCAGCTTGGACAGGCGTAGCACAGATACGCAGTATTTT	CASSLDRRSTDTQYF
TRBJ2-3	TRBD2	TRBV10-2	NA	TGCGCCAGCAGTGAGGTTTTGCTAGCGGGTTCTAGCACAGATACGCAGTATTTT	CASSEVLLAGSSTDTQYF
TRBJ1-1	NA	TRBV19	few	TGTGCCAGTAGCCGACGGGGGAACACTGAAGCTTTCTTT	CASSRRGNTEAFF
TRBJ2-1	NA	TRBV5-1	NA	TGCGCCAGCAGCTCCGATGGGACACCCTACAATGAGCAGTTCTTC	CASSSDGTPYNEQFF
TRBJ2-5	TRBD2	TRBV11-2	NA	TGTGCCAGCAGCCGTAGCGGGGTGGAGACCCAGTACTTC	CASSRSGVETQYF
TRBJ2-7	NA	TRBV18	NA	TGTGCCAGCTCACCGGGAGGTTCTGCCTACGAGCAGTACTTC	CASSPGGSAYEQYF
TRBJ1-1	NA	TRBV6-5	NA	TGTGCCAGCAGTTACTCGACAGCCAGAGTAGCTTTCTTT	CASSYSTARVAFF
TRBJ1-6	NA	TRBV7-2	NA	TGTGCCAGCAGCTTAGCGGGGGGCAGAACTTCACCCCTCCACTTT	CASSLAGGRTSPLHF
TRBJ2-7	NA	TRBV5-4	NA	TGTGCCAGCAGCTCCGGGAAGGCCTACGAGCAGTACTTC	CASSSGKAYEQYF
TRBJ1-5	NA	TRBV30	once	TGTGCCTGGGGGGGCCGCAATCAGCCCCAGCATTTT	CAWGGRNQPQHF
TRBJ2-3	NA	TRBV30	NA	TGTGCCTGGAGTCCTAGCGTTACGCAGTATTTT	CAWSPSVTQYF
TRBJ1-6	NA	TRBV2	NA	TGTGCCAGCAGGAGAGGGACGGAAAATTCACCCCTCCACTTT	CASRRGTENSPLHF
TRBJ2-3	NA	TRBV5-6	few	TGTGCCAGCAGCCCCGGGGACGCAGATACGCAGTATTTT	CASSPGDADTQYF
TRBJ1-1	NA	TRBV30	NA	TGTGCCTGGCCTGGTACCGGGACTGAAGCTTTCTTT	CAWPGTGTEAFF
TRBJ1-6	TRBD1	TRBV5-4	NA	TGTGCCAGCAGCCGCCCGGACAGGGGGTCTAATTCACCCCTCCACTTT	CASSRPDRGSNSPLHF
TRBJ2-2	NA	TRBV18	few	TGTGCCAGCTCACTTCGGCAGGCTTCCACCGGGGAGCTGTTTTTT	CASSLRQASTGELFF
TRBJ2-3	NA	TRBV30	NA	TGTGCCTGGGGCAGGGACACAGATACGCAGTATTTT	CAWGRDTDTQYF
TRBJ2-1	NA	TRBV10-3	NA	TGTGCCATCAGTGACTCTCGGGGCTCCTACAATGAGCAGTTCTTC	CAISDSRGSYNEQFF
TRBJ2-6	NA	TRBV30	NA	TGTGCCTGGAGGGGACCTGGGGCCAACGTCCTGACTTTC	CAWRGPGANVLTF
TRBJ2-1	NA	TRBV2	NA	TGTGCCAGCGGCCGTAGGGCTTCCTACAATGAGCAGTTCTTC	CASGRRASYNEQFF
TRBJ1-3	TRBD1	TRBV4-3	few	TGCGCCAGCAGCTCGAGACAGGGCTCTGGAAACACCATATATTTT	CASSSRQGSGNTIYF
TRBJ1-5	NA	TRBV2	NA	TGTGCCAGCAGTGAAAGGGGAGGTGGTAATCAGCCCCAGCATTTT	CASSERGGGNQPQHF
TRBJ2-5	TRBD1	TRBV27	NA	TGTGCCAGCAGTTCCCAGGGGGCCGGGACCCAGTACTTC	CASSSQGAGTQYF
TRBJ1-2	TRBD1	TRBV27	NA	TGTGCCAGCAGTCCCGCCGGGACAGGGCCACTCTATGGCTACACCTTC	CASSPAGTGPLYGYTF
TRBJ2-7	NA	TRBV6-1	few	TGTGCCAGCAGTGAAACAGAGCAGTACTTC	CASSETEQYF